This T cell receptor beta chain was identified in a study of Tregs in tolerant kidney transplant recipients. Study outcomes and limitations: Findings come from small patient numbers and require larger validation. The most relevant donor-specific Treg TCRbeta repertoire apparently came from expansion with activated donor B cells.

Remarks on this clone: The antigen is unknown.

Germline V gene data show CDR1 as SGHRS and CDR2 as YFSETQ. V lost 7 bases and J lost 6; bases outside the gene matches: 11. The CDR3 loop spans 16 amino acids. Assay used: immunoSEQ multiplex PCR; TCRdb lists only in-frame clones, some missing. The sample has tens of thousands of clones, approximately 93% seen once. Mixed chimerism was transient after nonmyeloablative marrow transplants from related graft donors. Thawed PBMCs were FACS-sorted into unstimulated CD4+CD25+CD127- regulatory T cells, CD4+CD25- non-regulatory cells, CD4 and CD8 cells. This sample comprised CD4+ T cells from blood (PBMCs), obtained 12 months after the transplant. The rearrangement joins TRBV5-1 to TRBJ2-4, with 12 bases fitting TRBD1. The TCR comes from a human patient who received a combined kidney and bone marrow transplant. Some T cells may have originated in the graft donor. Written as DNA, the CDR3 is TGCGCCAGCCGCCGGGGACAGGGGGCCGGGGGAAACATTCAGTACTTC. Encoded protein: CASRRGQGAGGNIQYF.